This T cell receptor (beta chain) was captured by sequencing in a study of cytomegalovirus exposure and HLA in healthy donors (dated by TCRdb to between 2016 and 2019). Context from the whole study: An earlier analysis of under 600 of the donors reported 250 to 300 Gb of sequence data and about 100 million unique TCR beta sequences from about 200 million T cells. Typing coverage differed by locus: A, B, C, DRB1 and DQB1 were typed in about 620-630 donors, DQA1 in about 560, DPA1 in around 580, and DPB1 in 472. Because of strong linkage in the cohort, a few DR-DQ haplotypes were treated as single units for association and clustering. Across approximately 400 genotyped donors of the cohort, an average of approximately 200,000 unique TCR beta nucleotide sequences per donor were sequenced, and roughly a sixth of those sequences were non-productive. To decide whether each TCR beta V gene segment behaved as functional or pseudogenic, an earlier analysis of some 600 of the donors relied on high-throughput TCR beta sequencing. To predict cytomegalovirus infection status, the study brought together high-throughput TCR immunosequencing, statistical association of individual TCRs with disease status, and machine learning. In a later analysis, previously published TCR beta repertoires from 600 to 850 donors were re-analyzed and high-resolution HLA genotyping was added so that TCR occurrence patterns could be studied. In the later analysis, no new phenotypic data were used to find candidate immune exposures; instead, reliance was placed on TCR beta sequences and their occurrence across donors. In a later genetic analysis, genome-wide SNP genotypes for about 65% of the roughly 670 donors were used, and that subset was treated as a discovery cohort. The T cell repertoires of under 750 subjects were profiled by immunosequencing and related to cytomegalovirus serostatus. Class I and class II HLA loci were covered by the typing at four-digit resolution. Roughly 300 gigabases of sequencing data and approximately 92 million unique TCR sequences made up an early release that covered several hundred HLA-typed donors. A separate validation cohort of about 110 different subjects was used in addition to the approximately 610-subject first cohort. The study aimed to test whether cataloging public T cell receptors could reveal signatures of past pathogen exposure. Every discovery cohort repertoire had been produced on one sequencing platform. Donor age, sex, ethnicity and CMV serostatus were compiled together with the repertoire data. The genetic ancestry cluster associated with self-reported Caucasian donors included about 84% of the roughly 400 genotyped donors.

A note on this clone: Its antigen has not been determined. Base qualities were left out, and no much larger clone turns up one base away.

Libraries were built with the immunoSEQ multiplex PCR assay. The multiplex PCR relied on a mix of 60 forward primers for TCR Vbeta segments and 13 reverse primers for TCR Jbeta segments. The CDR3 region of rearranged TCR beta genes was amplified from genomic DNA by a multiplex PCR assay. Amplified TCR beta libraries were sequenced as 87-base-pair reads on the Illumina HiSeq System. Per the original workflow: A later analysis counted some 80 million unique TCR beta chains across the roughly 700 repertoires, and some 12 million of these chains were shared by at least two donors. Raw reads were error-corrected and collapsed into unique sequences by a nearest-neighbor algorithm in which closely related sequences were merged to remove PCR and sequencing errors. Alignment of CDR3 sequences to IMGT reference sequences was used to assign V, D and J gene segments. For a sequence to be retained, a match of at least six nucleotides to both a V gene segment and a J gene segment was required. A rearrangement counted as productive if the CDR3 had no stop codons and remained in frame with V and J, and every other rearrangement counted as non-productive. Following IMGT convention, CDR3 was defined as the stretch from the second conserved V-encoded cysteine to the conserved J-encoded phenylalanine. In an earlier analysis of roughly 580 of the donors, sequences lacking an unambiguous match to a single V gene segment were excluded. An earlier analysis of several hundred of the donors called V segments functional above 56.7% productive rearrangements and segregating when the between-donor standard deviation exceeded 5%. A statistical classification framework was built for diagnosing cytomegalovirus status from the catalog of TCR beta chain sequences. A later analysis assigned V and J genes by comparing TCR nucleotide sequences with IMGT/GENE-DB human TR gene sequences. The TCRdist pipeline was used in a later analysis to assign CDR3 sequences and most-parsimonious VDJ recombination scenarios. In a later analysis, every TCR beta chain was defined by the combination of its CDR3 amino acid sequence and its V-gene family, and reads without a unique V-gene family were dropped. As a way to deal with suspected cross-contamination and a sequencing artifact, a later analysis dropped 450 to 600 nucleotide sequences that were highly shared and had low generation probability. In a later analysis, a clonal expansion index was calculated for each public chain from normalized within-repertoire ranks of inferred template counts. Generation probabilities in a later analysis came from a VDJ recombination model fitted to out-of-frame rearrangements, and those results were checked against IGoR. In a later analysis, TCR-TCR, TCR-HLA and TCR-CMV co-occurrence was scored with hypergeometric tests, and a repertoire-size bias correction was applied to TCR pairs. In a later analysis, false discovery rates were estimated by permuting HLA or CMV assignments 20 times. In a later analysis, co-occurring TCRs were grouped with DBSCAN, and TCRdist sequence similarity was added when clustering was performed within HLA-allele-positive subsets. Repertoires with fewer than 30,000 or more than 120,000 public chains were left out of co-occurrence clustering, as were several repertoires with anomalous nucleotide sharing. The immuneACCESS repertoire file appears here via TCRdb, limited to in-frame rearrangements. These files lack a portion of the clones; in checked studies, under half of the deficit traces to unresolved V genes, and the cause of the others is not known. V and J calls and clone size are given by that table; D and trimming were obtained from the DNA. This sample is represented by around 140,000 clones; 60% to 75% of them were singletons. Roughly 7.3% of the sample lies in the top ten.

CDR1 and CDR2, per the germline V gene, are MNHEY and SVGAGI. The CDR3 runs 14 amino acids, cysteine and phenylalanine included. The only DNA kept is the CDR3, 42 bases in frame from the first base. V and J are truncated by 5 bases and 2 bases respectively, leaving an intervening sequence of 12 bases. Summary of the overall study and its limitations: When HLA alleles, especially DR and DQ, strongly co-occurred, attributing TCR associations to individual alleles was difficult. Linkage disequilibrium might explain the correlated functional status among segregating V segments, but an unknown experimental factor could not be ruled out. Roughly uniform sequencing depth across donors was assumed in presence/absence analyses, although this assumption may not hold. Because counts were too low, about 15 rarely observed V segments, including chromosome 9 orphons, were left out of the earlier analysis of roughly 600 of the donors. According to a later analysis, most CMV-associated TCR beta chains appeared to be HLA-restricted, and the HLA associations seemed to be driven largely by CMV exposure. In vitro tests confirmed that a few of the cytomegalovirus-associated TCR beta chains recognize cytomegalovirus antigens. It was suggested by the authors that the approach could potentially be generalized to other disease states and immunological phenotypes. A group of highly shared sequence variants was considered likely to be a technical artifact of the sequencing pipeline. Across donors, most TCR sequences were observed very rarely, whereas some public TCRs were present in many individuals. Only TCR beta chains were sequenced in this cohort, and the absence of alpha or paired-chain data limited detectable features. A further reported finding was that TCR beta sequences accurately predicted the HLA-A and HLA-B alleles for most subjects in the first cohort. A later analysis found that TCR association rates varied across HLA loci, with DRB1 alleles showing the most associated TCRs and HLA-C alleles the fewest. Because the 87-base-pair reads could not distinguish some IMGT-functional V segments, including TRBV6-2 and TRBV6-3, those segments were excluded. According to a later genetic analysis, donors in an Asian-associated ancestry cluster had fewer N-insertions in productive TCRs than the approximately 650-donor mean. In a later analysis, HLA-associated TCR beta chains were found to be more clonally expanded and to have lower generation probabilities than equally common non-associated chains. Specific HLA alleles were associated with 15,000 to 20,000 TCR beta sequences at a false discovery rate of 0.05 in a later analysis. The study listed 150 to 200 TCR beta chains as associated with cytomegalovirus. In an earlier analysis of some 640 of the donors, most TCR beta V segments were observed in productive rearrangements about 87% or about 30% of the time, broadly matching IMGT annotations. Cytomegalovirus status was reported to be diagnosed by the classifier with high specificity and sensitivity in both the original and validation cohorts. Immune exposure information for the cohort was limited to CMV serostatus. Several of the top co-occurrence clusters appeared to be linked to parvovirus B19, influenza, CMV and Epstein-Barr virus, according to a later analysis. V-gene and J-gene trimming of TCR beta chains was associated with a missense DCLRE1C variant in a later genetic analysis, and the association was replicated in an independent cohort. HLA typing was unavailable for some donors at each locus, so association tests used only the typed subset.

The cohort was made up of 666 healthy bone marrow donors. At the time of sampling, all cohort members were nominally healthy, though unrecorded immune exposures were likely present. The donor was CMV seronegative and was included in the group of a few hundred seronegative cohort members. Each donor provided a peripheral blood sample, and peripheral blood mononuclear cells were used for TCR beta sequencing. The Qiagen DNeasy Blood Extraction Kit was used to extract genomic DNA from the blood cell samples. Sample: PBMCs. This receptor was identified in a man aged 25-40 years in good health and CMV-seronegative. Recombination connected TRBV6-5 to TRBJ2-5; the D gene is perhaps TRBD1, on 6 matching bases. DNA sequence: TGTGCCAGCAGTAAATGGACAGAACAAGAGACCCAGTACTTC. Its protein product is CASSKWTEQETQYF.